This T cell receptor beta chain was retrieved from a study of T cells expressing NK-cell markers (dated by TCRdb to the early 2020s). With regard to the full study: TCR beta-chain repertoires were profiled in sorted CD3+CD56+NKG2C+, CD3+CD56+NKG2C- and CD3+CD56-NKG2C+ T-cell subsets from about 8 donors. The libraries were sequenced on Illumina HiSeq 2000/2500, MiSeq or NextSeq, producing 2 x 150 bp reads. The study sequenced eight donors, all healthy volunteers chosen at random: three men and five women. Among the eight sequenced donors, only one was HCMV-seronegative, while the other seven were HCMV-seropositive.

HCMV serostatus was determined by detecting HCMV-specific IgG in serum with a commercial ELISA kit. Peripheral blood mononuclear cells were isolated from blood by Ficoll density gradient centrifugation. From a lookup of the germline V gene, CDR1 and CDR2 are LGHNA and YSLEER. Including the terminal cysteine and phenylalanine, the CDR3 comprises 15 residues. No DNA is recorded. Overall results and qualifications from the work: Whether the expanded NKG2C-expressing T cell clones were specific for HCMV antigens remained unclear. In five to seven donors, the dominant CD3+CD56+NKG2C+ clonotypes were among the top 10 CD8+ clonotypes and accounted for about 1.0-7.5% of CD8+ T cells. Those dominant clonotypes were again the most abundant among CD3+CD56-NKG2C+ cells in a few donors, at about 28.3-60.1%.

The sequencer listed for this sample is Illumina HiSeq 2000. TCR beta cDNA libraries were made by 5'RACE template switching that added a universal primer site and unique molecular identifiers. Synthesis of cDNA was primed from the TCR beta constant segment and was followed by two consecutive PCR amplification steps. The source study handled its data this way. MIGEC was used to demultiplex reads and group the reads by UMI, and MiTCR was used to assemble and quantify clonotypes. To remove erroneous sequences, TCR cDNA sequences were retained only when supported by two or more reads. The tcR package was used for downstream repertoire analysis, and clonotypes were matched between fractions using CDR3 nucleotide sequence together with V segment. VDJmatch was used to annotate antigen specificity against VDJdb, with one amino acid substitution allowed in CDR3. Reprocessed by TCRdb, the reads give a single entry per CDR3 protein sequence, without DNA. TCRdb, not the original authors, processed these V and J calls. This sample's listing comprises about 540,000 distinct CDR3 sequences. The ten largest account for 3.5% to 4.5% of the sample.

Points on this clonotype: It has no known antigen specificity.

In this chain, TRBV4-3 is recombined with TRBJ2-7. This sequence originates from a man younger than 35 in good health. Donor details come from another sample of the same person, matched by shared clones. Sequencing was done on a sample of blood T cells: a sorted CD56 or NKG2C T cell subset, CD4+ or CD8+ T cells, or bulk PBMC T cells (not recorded which). The CDR3 reads CASSQDLLDYYEQYF.